The rows below give T cell receptor beta chains drawn from one sample of a study of blood T cells in healthy people across ages. TCRdb reprocessed the 5' RACE reads with MiXCR, giving one entry per CDR3 protein. The sample has 1.5 million to 1.8 million distinct CDR3 sequences, about 42% seen once; the top ten hold around 4%. Sequencing was performed on blood. All receptors come from a woman younger than 35 in good health. The CDR3 runs from the conserved cysteine through the conserved F or W. The order of the fields is J gene, clone size, V gene, CDR3 length, D gene, CDR3 DNA, CDR3 protein. D genes are given only for firm matches. Expanded clones get a size class; other rows say once, few or many, or leave the size out.

J gene: TRBJ2-1
clone size: .
V gene: TRBV28
CDR3 length: 13
D gene: TRBD2
CDR3 DNA: TGTGCCATTCAATTAGCGGGAGGGCCCGAGCAGTTCTTC
CDR3 protein: CAIQLAGGPEQFF

J gene: TRBJ2-3
clone size: .
V gene: TRBV12-3/TRBV12-4
CDR3 length: 14
D gene: .
CDR3 DNA: TGTGCCAGCAGTGCCCAAGGCCCCACAGATACGCAGTATTTT
CDR3 protein: CASSAQGPTDTQYF

J gene: TRBJ2-5
clone size: few
V gene: TRBV11-2
CDR3 length: 16
D gene: TRBD1
CDR3 DNA: TGTGCCAGCAGCTTAGAGGCCATGGGACAGAACAATGAGCAGTACTTC
CDR3 protein: CASSLEAMGQNNEQYF

J gene: TRBJ2-7
clone size: few
V gene: TRBV20-1
CDR3 length: 15
D gene: .
CDR3 DNA: TGCAGTGCTAGAGGTAGCGCCAGAAGCTCCTACGAGCAGTACTTC
CDR3 protein: CSARGSARSSYEQYF

J gene: TRBJ2-3
clone size: few
V gene: TRBV3-1
CDR3 length: 16
D gene: .
CDR3 DNA: TGTGCCAGCAGCCAATTGCGGGGCCTCCTCACAGATACGCAGTATTTT
CDR3 protein: CASSQLRGLLTDTQYF

J gene: TRBJ2-2
clone size: .
V gene: TRBV12-3/TRBV12-4
CDR3 length: 13
D gene: .
CDR3 DNA: TGTGCCAGCAGTTACGTGGTTCCCGGGGAGCTGTTTTTT
CDR3 protein: CASSYVVPGELFF

J gene: TRBJ1-1
clone size: few
V gene: TRBV7-9
CDR3 length: 11
D gene: .
CDR3 DNA: TGTGCCAGCAGCAATACAGGGGAAGCTTTCTTT
CDR3 protein: CASSNTGEAFF

J gene: TRBJ2-1
clone size: few
V gene: TRBV12-3/TRBV12-4
CDR3 length: 15
D gene: TRBD1
CDR3 DNA: TGTGCCAGCAACTTACAGGGGTTCTCCTACAATGAGCAGTTCTTC
CDR3 protein: CASNLQGFSYNEQFF

J gene: TRBJ2-3
clone size: .
V gene: TRBV2
CDR3 length: 15
D gene: TRBD2
CDR3 DNA: TGTGCCAGCAAGGTAGCGGGGGGCGGCGCAGATACGCAGTATTTT
CDR3 protein: CASKVAGGGADTQYF

J gene: TRBJ1-4
clone size: .
V gene: TRBV5-1
CDR3 length: 16
D gene: TRBD1
CDR3 DNA: TGCGCCAGCAGCTTGAGACCACAGGGGAGTGGTGAAAAACTGTTTTTT
CDR3 protein: CASSLRPQGSGEKLFF

J gene: TRBJ2-1
clone size: .
V gene: TRBV9
CDR3 length: 16
D gene: TRBD2
CDR3 DNA: TGTGCCAGCAGCGTAGGTCGGGGGGGGTCGAACAATGAGCAGTTCTTC
CDR3 protein: CASSVGRGGSNNEQFF

J gene: TRBJ1-2
clone size: few
V gene: TRBV12-3/TRBV12-4
CDR3 length: 12
D gene: TRBD1
CDR3 DNA: TGTGCCAGCAGTCCGGGGACAGAACGCTACACCTTC
CDR3 protein: CASSPGTERYTF

J gene: TRBJ1-5
clone size: .
V gene: TRBV18
CDR3 length: 15
D gene: .
CDR3 DNA: TGTGCCAGCTCAGTCGACAGCCTTAATAATCAGCCCCAGCATTTT
CDR3 protein: CASSVDSLNNQPQHF

J gene: TRBJ1-2
clone size: once
V gene: TRBV9
CDR3 length: 15
D gene: TRBD1
CDR3 DNA: TGTGCCAGCAGCGTAACCGCGACAGGGGACTATGGCTACACCTTC
CDR3 protein: CASSVTATGDYGYTF

J gene: TRBJ2-2
clone size: .
V gene: TRBV6-2/TRBV6-3
CDR3 length: 12
D gene: .
CDR3 DNA: TGTGCCAGCAGTCATCCCACCGGGGAGCTGTTTTTT
CDR3 protein: CASSHPTGELFF

J gene: TRBJ1-2
clone size: few
V gene: TRBV7-2
CDR3 length: 13
D gene: .
CDR3 DNA: TGTGCCAGCAGCTCCGTCGGGTACTATGGCTACACCTTC
CDR3 protein: CASSSVGYYGYTF

J gene: TRBJ2-7
clone size: once
V gene: TRBV4-3
CDR3 length: 14
D gene: .
CDR3 DNA: TGCGCCAGCAGCCAAGTTGGGGAATACAATGAGCAGTACTTC
CDR3 protein: CASSQVGEYNEQYF

J gene: TRBJ2-2
clone size: .
V gene: TRBV18
CDR3 length: 16
D gene: .
CDR3 DNA: TGTGCCAGCTCACCAAGGATACAGGCGAACACCGGGGAGCTGTTTTTT
CDR3 protein: CASSPRIQANTGELFF

J gene: TRBJ2-1
clone size: .
V gene: TRBV5-1
CDR3 length: 15
D gene: TRBD1
CDR3 DNA: TGCGCCAGCAGAGCGGGGGACAGGGGAAAAGGTGAGCAGTTCTTC
CDR3 protein: CASRAGDRGKGEQFF

J gene: TRBJ2-7
clone size: few
V gene: TRBV10-3
CDR3 length: 16
D gene: .
CDR3 DNA: TGTGCCATCAGTGATCAAGGTTCGACAGGGAGGTACGAGCAGTACTTC
CDR3 protein: CAISDQGSTGRYEQYF

J gene: TRBJ1-5
clone size: .
V gene: TRBV5-1
CDR3 length: 15
D gene: .
CDR3 DNA: TGCGCCAGCAGCTTGGGGGGCAGGGAAGGTCAGCCCCAGCATTTT
CDR3 protein: CASSLGGREGQPQHF

J gene: TRBJ2-3
clone size: .
V gene: TRBV12-3/TRBV12-4
CDR3 length: 11
D gene: .
CDR3 DNA: TGTGCCAGCAGTTTAGCCTGGGCGCAGTATTTT
CDR3 protein: CASSLAWAQYF

J gene: TRBJ2-7
clone size: .
V gene: TRBV7-9
CDR3 length: 15
D gene: .
CDR3 DNA: TGTGCCAGCAGCTTAAGGTCAGGGGGGAACTACGAGCAGTACTTC
CDR3 protein: CASSLRSGGNYEQYF

J gene: TRBJ1-1
clone size: .
V gene: TRBV27
CDR3 length: 15
D gene: TRBD1
CDR3 DNA: TGTGCCAGCAGTTCCCCGATCAGGGGGGACACTGAAGCTTTCTTT
CDR3 protein: CASSSPIRGDTEAFF

J gene: TRBJ1-1
clone size: .
V gene: TRBV7-9
CDR3 length: 13
D gene: .
CDR3 DNA: TGTGCCAGCAGCTGGAGGACCGCCACGGAAGCTTTCTTT
CDR3 protein: CASSWRTATEAFF

J gene: TRBJ2-1
clone size: .
V gene: TRBV27
CDR3 length: 13
D gene: TRBD1
CDR3 DNA: TGTGCCAGCAGACGGGACAGGTGGAATGAGCAGTTCTTC
CDR3 protein: CASRRDRWNEQFF

J gene: TRBJ2-3
clone size: .
V gene: TRBV5-1
CDR3 length: 15
D gene: .
CDR3 DNA: TGCGCCAGCAGCTCTTCAGTGGGCCGCACAGATACGCAGTATTTT
CDR3 protein: CASSSSVGRTDTQYF

J gene: TRBJ1-5
clone size: .
V gene: TRBV28
CDR3 length: 15
D gene: .
CDR3 DNA: TGTGCCAGCAGTTTAAGCTCTTTTGAGGGTGTGCCCCAGCATTTT
CDR3 protein: CASSLSSFEGVPQHF